This paragraph covers one TCR beta chain sequence. In this sample, this clone turned up a few times. Its cognate antigen has yet to be identified. No much larger clone exists at a distance of one base, and base qualities are not known. CDR1 and CDR2, looked up from the germline V gene, are KGHSH and LQKENI. Trimming takes 0 bases off V and 5 bases off J; junction bases not matched to a gene: 6. The CDR3 spans 16 residues, from the cysteine through the phenylalanine. This entry keeps only the CDR3 DNA: 48 bases, framed from base 1. The data originate from a study of beta chain features in type 1 diabetes (dated by TCRdb to the late 2010s). Study-wide context: Patients and healthy donors did not differ in mean age, gender distribution, total cell number or subset yield. A total of 107,917,701 sorted cells were examined across all samples, and the number of cells per subset was strongly correlated with RNA yield. In the study, recently diagnosed type 1 diabetes patients and matched healthy donors were compared on the TCRB repertoires of their sorted circulating CD4+ T cell subsets. Whereas all 30 or so donors provided naive and central memory subsets, regulatory and stem cell-like memory subsets were isolated from just 8 patients and roughly 8 healthy donors. Here is what the overall study found, with its caveats: PCR may preferentially amplify shorter templates, but because patient and control samples were amplified and corrected together, any resulting skew would affect both groups equally. A moderate but significant shortening of TCRB CDR3 length was observed in type 1 diabetes patients in all four CD4+ subsets. Because cDNA was sequenced instead of genomic DNA, activated cells with high expression could be over-represented, although the groups did not differ in activation or CD3 levels. At VDJ recombination sites, type 1 diabetes patients had fewer insertions and more deleted nucleotides, which implies abnormalities in thymic rearrangement. Because the HLA sub-analyses included only small numbers of individuals, any influence of HLA type on TCRB rearrangement was left unresolved. Naive, central memory and regulatory TCRB repertoires appeared more similar among patients than among healthy donors.

The entire amount of isolated RNA was reverse transcribed using the High Capacity cDNA Reverse Transcription Kit, so the sequenced TCRB transcripts were expressed ones. Naive, central memory and regulatory T cell samples underwent deep immunoSEQ sequencing, averaging around 4 million total reads per sample. After sorted cells were lysed in RLT buffer, RNA was extracted with DNase-treated RNeasy Micro or Mini kits, with the choice depending on cell number. Each cell subset was processed separately to prevent cross-contamination, with patient and healthy donor samples processed together. TCRB sequences were amplified from cDNA with the immunoSEQ multiplex PCR, producing 87-bp fragments spanning the CDR3 region. Sequencing of the amplicons was performed on the Illumina HiSeq platform. Per the original workflow: PCR bias was corrected computationally using synthetic template baselines, and reads within Hamming distance 2 were collapsed, with unmergeable singletons discarded. Reads were aligned against IMGT to assign V, D and J genes, CDR3 length and insertions or deletions at six rearrangement sites. Within each subset, clonotype counts were normalized to the number of sorted cells before true diversity and Gini coefficients were calculated with the tcR R package. The overlap coefficient, calculated on TCRB nucleotide sequences, was used to quantify repertoire sharing. As a proxy for the pre-selection repertoire, out-of-frame TCRB sequences from naive cells were analyzed. As stored in TCRdb, this immuneACCESS dataset retains in-frame rearrangements with V and J assigned. A fraction of the clones does not appear; measured against another copy, unresolved V genes explain less than half of the discrepancy, and the remainder lacks a known reason. V and J calls and clone size come straight from that table; D and trimming were deduced from the DNA. This sample comprises 310,000 or so clones, about 15% of them detected only once. Of the sample, roughly 0.015% falls within the top ten clones.

Each donor gave one peripheral blood draw, around 0.12 L on average, collected into heparinised tubes. A BD FACSAria II and a panel including CD45RO, CCR7, CD25, CD127, CD95 and CD27 were used to sort naive, central memory, regulatory and stem cell-like memory CD4+ T cells. Every sorted population had a purity above 95%. PBMCs were isolated right away by Lymphoprep density gradient centrifugation and were stained directly, without culture. Samples were stained and sorted in pairs, with one healthy donor and one patient per experiment, so that batch effects were minimized. Sample: naive CD4+ T cells from blood. The cell subset or site label, read with the paper, signifies: true naive CD4+ T cells. This TCR was recovered from a man aged 18 to 29 with type 1 diabetes. The chain is encoded by TRBV18 joined to TRBJ2-1; 8 of the junction bases match TRBD2. The base sequence is TGTGCCAGCTCACCACCTTCGGGGGGGCTTCACAATGAGCAGTTCTTC. It translates as CASSPPSGGLHNEQFF. The full variable domain, with segments outside the CDR3 supplied by the reference TRBV18 and TRBJ2-1 proteins, appears as NAGVMQNPRHLVRRRGQEARLRCSPMKGHSHVYWYRQLPEEGLKFMVYLQKENIIDESGMPKERFSAEFPKEGPSILRIQQVVRGDSAAYFCASSPPSGGLHNEQFFGPGTRLTVL.